This TCR beta chain was obtained from a study of PD-1 blockade in classical Hodgkin lymphoma. Study-level background: A 3 mg/kg intravenous dose of nivolumab was received by patients every 2 weeks. General observations from the study: When nivolumab was started under 1 year after ASCT, patients were excluded. TCR diversity in CD4+, not CD8+, cells rose significantly by C4D1.

As to this clone: Antigen unknown.

The CDR3 runs to 13 residues. V was shortened by 2 bases and J by 3 bases, with 7 bases between the two germline ends. Looked up from germline, CDR1 is SGHRS and CDR2 is YFSETQ. As to time point: cycle 4 day 1 (C4D1), after 5 to 7 weeks of nivolumab. Every single patient, without exception, relapsed after autologous stem cell transplantation, and brentuximab vedotin exposure varied. Thawed PBMCs yielded CD4+ T cells through magnetic negative selection. Here immunoSEQ multiplex PCR was the method, and the copy in TCRdb shows in-frame clones only, minus some. The sample includes approximately 1,900 clones, 70% to 90% of them seen just once.

This sequence was found in a human donor with classical Hodgkin lymphoma. This chain uses TRBV5-1 with TRBJ2-3, with no clear D. The sequencing here drew on CD4+ T cells from blood, taken before the fourth cycle of nivolumab. The DNA of the CDR3 is TGCGCCAGCAGCTTCTGGCGTACAGATACGCAGTATTTT. This sequence encodes CASSFWRTDTQYF.